This TCR beta chain is drawn from a study of blood T cell repertoires in COVID-19. Whole-study context: Samples taken during acute and convalescent COVID-19 were collected in the United States, Italy and Spain. Sample material is recorded as cDNA or gDNA derived from T cells, B-cell-depleted T cells, or PBMCs.

V shed 5 bases and J 2 bases; nucleotides not matched to a gene: 1. This CDR3 is built from 14 residues. Per the germline V gene, CDR1 is SGHAT and CDR2 is FQNNGV. Data came from immunoSEQ multiplex PCR; TCRdb stores just in-frame clones and leaves some out. The sample lists 300,000 to 500,000 clones; over 75% were seen once. Participants came from roughly 23 US areas, aged about 18 to 89 years. Categorization into cohorts depended on clinical history that participants reported. The sequenced sample consisted of PBMCs or T cells enriched from blood (not recorded which). This clonotype originated in a middle-aged woman with acute COVID-19. The J gene is TRBJ2-7, the V gene TRBV11-2, with 12 bases that match TRBD2. The CDR3 spells CASSGLAGTYEQYF. The CDR3 bases are TGTGCCAGCAGCGGACTAGCGGGGACCTACGAGCAGTACTTC.